This T cell receptor (beta chain) appears in the sequencing data of a study of cytomegalovirus exposure and HLA in healthy donors. Study summary: The 130 or so validation repertoires, a later analysis reported, used the same platform as the 666 first-cohort repertoires. General study points: The finding came from a later analysis; first-cohort TCR clusters tended to co-occur in the roughly 120 validation repertoires. Listed as cytomegalovirus-associated were 164 TCR beta chains.

The method was immunoSEQ multiplex PCR; TCRdb's version includes in-frame clones alone and lacks a portion of them. The data show around 130,000 clones, roughly 84% seen once. As to this clone: The antigen remains undetermined.

These donors were members of the roughly 120-subject validation cohort, a group separate from the roughly 670-subject first cohort. CDR3 length: 16 amino acids. V gave up 6 bases and J gave up 0 bases, with 17 bases separating them. CDR1 is LNHDA and CDR2 is SQIVND in the germline V gene (reference sequence). The sample was PBMCs. The chain combines TRBV19 with TRBJ1-2, with D perhaps TRBD1 (5 bases). The sequence came from a woman aged 30 to 39 in good health and CMV-seronegative. CDR3 protein: CASSEEGPGSNYGYTF. In nucleotides, the CDR3 is TGTGCCAGTAGCGAGGAGGGGCCAGGTTCTAACTATGGCTACACCTTC.